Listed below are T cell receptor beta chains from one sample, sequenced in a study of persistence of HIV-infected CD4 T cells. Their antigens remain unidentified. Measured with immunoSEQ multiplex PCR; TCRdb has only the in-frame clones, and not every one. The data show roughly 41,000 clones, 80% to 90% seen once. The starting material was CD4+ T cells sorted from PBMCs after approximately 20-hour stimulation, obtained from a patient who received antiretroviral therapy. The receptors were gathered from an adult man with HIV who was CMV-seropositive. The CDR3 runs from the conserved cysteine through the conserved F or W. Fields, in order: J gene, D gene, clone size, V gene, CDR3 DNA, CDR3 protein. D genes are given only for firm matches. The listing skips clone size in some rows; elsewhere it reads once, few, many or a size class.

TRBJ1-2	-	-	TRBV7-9	TGTGCCAGCAGCTTAATTAGGTCAACCACCGATGGCTACACCTTC	CASSLIRSTTDGYTF
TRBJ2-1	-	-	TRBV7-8	TGTGCCAGCACTAGTCGGGGGTACGGTTCCAATGAGCAGTTCTTC	CASTSRGYGSNEQFF
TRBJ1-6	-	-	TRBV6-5	TGTGCCAGCGCCCCCCAGGGAAGAAATTCACCCCTCCACTTT	CASAPQGRNSPLHF
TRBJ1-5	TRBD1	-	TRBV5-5	TGTGCCAGCAGCCGGGGGACAGTTAATCAGCCCCAGCATTTT	CASSRGTVNQPQHF
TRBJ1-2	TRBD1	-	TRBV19	TGTGCCAGTAGTACGGACAGGGCGTCGGGTGGCTACACCTTC	CASSTDRASGGYTF
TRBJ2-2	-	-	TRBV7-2	TGTGCCAGCAGCTCGCGACCGTACACCGGGGAGCTGTTTTTT	CASSSRPYTGELFF
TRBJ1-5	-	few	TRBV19	TGTGCCAGTAGTTCTCAGGGTAGGAGCAATCAGCCCCAGCATTTT	CASSSQGRSNQPQHF
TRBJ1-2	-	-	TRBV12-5	TGTGCTAGTGGTTTGGTACGGGGCAGTAGCTCCCATAACTATGGCTACACCTTC	CASGLVRGSSSHNYGYTF
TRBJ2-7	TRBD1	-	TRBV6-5	TGTGCCAGCAAAGGGACAGGGGTCTACGAGCAGTACTTC	CASKGTGVYEQYF
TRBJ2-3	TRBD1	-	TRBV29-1	TGCAGCGCGCGAGGGGACAGATTAAGAGATACGCAGTATTTT	CSARGDRLRDTQYF
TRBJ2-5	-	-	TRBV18	TGTGCCAGCTCACCTCACGACATCCACTCGGGCGACTCCCAGTACTTC	CASSPHDIHSGDSQYF
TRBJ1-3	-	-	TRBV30	TGTGCCTGGGCCCCCCCTGGTATCGGAAACACCATATATTTT	CAWAPPGIGNTIYF
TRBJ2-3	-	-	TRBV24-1	TGTGCCACCAGTGATTCGACGACAGATACGCAGTATTTT	CATSDSTTDTQYF
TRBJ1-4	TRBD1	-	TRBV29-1	TGCAGCGTAGGGGCAGGGGGCAGTGAAAAACTGTTTTTT	CSVGAGGSEKLFF
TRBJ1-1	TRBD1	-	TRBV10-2	TGCGCCAGCAGCGGACAGGCAAAGGGCACTGAAGCTTTCTTT	CASSGQAKGTEAFF
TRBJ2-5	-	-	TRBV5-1	TGCGCCAGCAGCCTCGACTTACTCCCCGGGGAGACCCAGTACTTC	CASSLDLLPGETQYF
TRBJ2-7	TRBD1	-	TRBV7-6	TGTGCCAGCAGCTTAGGGGACAGAAAGAACTCCTACGAGCAGTACTTC	CASSLGDRKNSYEQYF
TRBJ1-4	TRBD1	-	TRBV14	TGTGCCAGCAGCCCCCTTCCCGGGACAGACAATGAAAAACTGTTTTTT	CASSPLPGTDNEKLFF
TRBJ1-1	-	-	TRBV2	TGTGCCAGCAGTTCGACCCCGAACACTGAAGCTTTCTTT	CASSSTPNTEAFF
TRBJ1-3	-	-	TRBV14	TGTGCCAGCAGCCAAGGTTTCGCAGGGGCTTCGCTACTATCTGGAAACACCATATATTTT	CASSQGFAGASLLSGNTIYF
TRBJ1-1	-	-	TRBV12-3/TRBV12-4	TGTGCCAGCACCCCGCCCATGAACACTGAAGCTTTCTTT	CASTPPMNTEAFF
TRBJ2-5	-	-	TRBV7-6	TGTGCCAGCAGCCCGTTTGGTGAAGCGGATCAAGAGACCCAGTACTTC	CASSPFGEADQETQYF
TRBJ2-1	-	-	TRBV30	TGTGCCTGGAGTGAATTTGGGAGACACGTATTCTTC	CAWSEFGRHVFF
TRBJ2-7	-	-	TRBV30	TGTGCCTGGAGTGTACAGGCAGGGAGGAACTTC	CAWSVQAGRNF
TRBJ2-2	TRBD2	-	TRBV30	TGTGCCTGGAGTGGTGGGGCTAGCGGGAGGGCGGCGAACACCGGGGAGCTGTTTTTT	CAWSGGASGRAANTGELFF
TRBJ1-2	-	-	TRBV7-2	TGTGCCAGCAGCTTACGATCGGGGAACTGGATAGAGGGCTACACCTTC	CASSLRSGNWIEGYTF
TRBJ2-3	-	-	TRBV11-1	TGTGCCAGCAGCTCCCAGGGAGGCCTCGGGCAGTATTTT	CASSSQGGLGQYF
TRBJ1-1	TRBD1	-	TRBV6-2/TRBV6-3	TGTGCCAGCAGCAGGCCCGGGACAGGAGTACTTAGGAACACTGAAGCTTTCTTT	CASSRPGTGVLRNTEAFF
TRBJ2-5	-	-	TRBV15	TGTGCCACCAGCAGACGGAGCACGAGATCCCAAGAGACCCAGTACTTC	CATSRRSTRSQETQYF
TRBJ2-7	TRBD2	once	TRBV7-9	TGTGCCAGCAGTTTAGCGGGAGTTACCTACGAGCAGTACTTC	CASSLAGVTYEQYF
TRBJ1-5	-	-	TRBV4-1	TGCGCCAGCAGCCCCCGGGACGGTGAGGATCAGCCCCAGCATTTT	CASSPRDGEDQPQHF
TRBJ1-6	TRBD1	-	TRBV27	TGTGCCAGCAGTTCGGACAGGGTCAATTCACCCCTCCACTTT	CASSSDRVNSPLHF
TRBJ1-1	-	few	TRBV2	TGTGCCAGCAGCAAAGACAGCATGAACACTGAAGCTTTCTTT	CASSKDSMNTEAFF
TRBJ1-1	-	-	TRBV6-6	TGTGCCAGCAGTTACTCGATGGGGGGCCCTGAAGCTTTCTTT	CASSYSMGGPEAFF
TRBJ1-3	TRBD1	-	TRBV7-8	TGTGCCAGCAGCCGCGGGACAGGCGGCCGTTCTGGAAACACCATATATTTT	CASSRGTGGRSGNTIYF
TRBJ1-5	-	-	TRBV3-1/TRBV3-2	TGTGCCAGCAGCCAGGATGGGGGTCGGCAGCCCCAGCATTTT	CASSQDGGRQPQHF
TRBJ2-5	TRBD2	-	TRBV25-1	TGTGCCAGCAGATTAGCGGGAACACAAGAGACCCAGTACTTC	CASRLAGTQETQYF
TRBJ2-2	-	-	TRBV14	TGTGCCAGCAGCCGTACAGGGAACACCGGGGAGCTGTTTTTT	CASSRTGNTGELFF
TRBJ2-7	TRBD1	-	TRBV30	TGTGCCTGGGACGCCGGGACAGGGGGATCTTACGAGCAGTACTTC	CAWDAGTGGSYEQYF
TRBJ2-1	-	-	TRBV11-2	TGTGCCAGCAGCTTAGAGTTTGGGAGCGGGTACTCCTACAATGAGCAGTTCTTC	CASSLEFGSGYSYNEQFF
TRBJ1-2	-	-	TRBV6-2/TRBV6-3	TGTGCCAGCCGCCGGGAGTATGGCTACACCTTC	CASRREYGYTF
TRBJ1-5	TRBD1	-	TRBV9	TGTGCCAGCAGCGTAGCAGGGGGCGCGGGTCAGCCCCAGCATTTT	CASSVAGGAGQPQHF
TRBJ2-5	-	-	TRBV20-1	TGCAGTGCTAGAAAGGGGGAGACCCAGTACTTC	CSARKGETQYF
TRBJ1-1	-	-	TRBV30	TGTGCCTGGAGGGACAGAGGGAGGACTGAAGCTTTCTTT	CAWRDRGRTEAFF
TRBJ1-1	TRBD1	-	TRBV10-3	TGTGCCATCAGGTCTTATACGGGACAGGGAACTGAAGCTTTCTTT	CAIRSYTGQGTEAFF
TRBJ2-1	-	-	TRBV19	TGTGCCAGTAGTATAGATCAGTTGGGGGGTGGGCAGTTCTTC	CASSIDQLGGGQFF
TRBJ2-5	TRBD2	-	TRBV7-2	TGTGCCAGCAGCATGTTCGGGGGGTACCAAGAGACCCAGTACTTC	CASSMFGGYQETQYF
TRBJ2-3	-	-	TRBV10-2	TGCGCCAGCAGTGCAGCGTCTAGCACAGATACGCAGTATTTT	CASSAASSTDTQYF
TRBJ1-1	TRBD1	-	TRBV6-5	TGTGCCAGCAGGGACAGGCCGAACACTGAAGCTTTCTTT	CASRDRPNTEAFF
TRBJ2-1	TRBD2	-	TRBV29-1	TGCAGCGCAGCCCGACCAGCGGGAGGCATCAATGAGCAGTTCTTC	CSAARPAGGINEQFF
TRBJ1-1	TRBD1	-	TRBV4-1	TGCGCCAGCAGCCCCGGACAGGGGCGAAATGTGAACACTGAAGCTTTCTTT	CASSPGQGRNVNTEAFF
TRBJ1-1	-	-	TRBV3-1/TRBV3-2	TGTGCCAGCACCACAAGGGGTACTGAAGCTTTCTTT	CASTTRGTEAFF
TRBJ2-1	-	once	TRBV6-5	TGTGCCAGCAGTCTTGGAGGGGGTGAGTTCTTC	CASSLGGGEFF
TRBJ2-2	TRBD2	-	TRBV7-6	TGTGCCAGCAGCTTAGCGCCCAGCGGGACCAACACCGGGGAGCTGTTTTTT	CASSLAPSGTNTGELFF
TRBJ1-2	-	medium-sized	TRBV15	TGTGCCACCAGCAGAGAAGCCCGGACAGCCTATGGCTACACCTTC	CATSREARTAYGYTF
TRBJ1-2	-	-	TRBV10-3	TGTGCCATCAGTGATAAGGGGGGTGGCTACACCTTC	CAISDKGGGYTF
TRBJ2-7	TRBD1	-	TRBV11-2	TGTGCCAGCGGCTCAGGGACAGGGGGCTACGAGCAGTACTTC	CASGSGTGGYEQYF
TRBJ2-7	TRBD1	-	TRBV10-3	TGTGCCATCAGTGAGTGGGACAGGGGGCGCTTGCAGTACTTC	CAISEWDRGRLQYF
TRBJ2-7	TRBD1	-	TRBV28	TGTGCCAGCAGTCCCTGGACAGGGGGCGCGGGTGAGCAGTACTTC	CASSPWTGGAGEQYF
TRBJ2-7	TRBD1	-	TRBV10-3	TGTGCCATCAATCCAGGGGGCAGCGAGCAGTACTTC	CAINPGGSEQYF